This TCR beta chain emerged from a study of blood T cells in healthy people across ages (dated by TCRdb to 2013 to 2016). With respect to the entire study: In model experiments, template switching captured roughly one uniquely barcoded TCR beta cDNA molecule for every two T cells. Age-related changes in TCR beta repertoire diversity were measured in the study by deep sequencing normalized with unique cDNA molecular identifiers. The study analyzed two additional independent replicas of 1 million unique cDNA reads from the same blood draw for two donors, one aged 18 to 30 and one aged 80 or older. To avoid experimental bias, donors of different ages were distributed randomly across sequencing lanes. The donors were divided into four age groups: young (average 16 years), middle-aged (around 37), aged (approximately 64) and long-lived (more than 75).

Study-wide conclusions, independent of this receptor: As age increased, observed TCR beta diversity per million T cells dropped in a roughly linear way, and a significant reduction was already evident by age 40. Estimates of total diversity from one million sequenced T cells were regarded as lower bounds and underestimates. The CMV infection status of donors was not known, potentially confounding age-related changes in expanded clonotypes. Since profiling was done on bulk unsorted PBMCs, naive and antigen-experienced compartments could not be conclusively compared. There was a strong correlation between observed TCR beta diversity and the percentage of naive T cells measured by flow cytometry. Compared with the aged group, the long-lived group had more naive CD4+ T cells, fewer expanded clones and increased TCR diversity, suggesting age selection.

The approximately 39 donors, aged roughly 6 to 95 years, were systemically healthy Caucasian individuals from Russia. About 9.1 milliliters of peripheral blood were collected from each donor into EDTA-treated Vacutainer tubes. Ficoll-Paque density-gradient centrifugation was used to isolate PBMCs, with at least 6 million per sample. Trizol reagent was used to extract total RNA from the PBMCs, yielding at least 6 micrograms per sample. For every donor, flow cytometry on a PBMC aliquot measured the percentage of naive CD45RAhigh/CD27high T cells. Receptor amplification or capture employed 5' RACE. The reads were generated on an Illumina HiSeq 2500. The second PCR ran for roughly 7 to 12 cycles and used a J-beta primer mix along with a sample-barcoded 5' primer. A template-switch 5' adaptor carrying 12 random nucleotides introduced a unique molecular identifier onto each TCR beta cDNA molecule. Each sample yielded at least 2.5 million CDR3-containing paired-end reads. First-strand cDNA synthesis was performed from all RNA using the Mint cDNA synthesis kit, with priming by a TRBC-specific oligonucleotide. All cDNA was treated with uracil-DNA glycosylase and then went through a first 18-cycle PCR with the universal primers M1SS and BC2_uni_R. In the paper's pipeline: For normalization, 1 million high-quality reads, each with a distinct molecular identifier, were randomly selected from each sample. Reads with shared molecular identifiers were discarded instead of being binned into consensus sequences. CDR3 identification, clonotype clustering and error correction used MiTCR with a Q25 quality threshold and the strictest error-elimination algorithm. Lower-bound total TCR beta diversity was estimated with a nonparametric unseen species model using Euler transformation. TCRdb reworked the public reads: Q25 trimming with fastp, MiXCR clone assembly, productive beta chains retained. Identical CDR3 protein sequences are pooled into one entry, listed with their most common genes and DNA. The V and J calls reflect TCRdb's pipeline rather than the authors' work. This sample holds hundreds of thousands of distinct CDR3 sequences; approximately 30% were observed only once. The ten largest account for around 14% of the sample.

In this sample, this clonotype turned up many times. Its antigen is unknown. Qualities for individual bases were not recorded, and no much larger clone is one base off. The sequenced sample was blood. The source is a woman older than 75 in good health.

DNA sequence: TGTGCCAGCAAACAGGGCAGGTCCTACGAGCAGTACTTC. This translates into CASKQGRSYEQYF. In this chain, TRBV2 is recombined with TRBJ2-7; tentative D gene TRBD1, with 6 bases matching. The trim is 7 bases for V and 1 base for J, with a gap of 11 bases between the germline ends. Taken from the germline V gene, the CDR1 and CDR2 loops are SNHLY and FYNNEI. Taken from cysteine to phenylalanine, the CDR3 has 13 residues. Only the CDR3 DNA stays, 39 bases, in frame from base 1.